This is a list of T cell receptor beta chains from one sample in a study of T cells after yellow fever vaccination. MiXCR, run by TCRdb on the 5' RACE reads, gives a single entry per CDR3 protein. The sample records 500,000 to 650,000 distinct CDR3 sequences, 17% being singletons. This specimen consisted of PBMCs, obtained about 5 days after the first yellow fever vaccination. Receptors originate from a man younger than 30 who received the YFV17D yellow fever vaccine. Both conserved end residues are part of each CDR3. Fields, in order: D gene, V gene, J gene, clone size, CDR3 protein, CDR3 DNA. D genes are given only for firm matches. Only part of the rows carry a size: once, few, many, or a class if the clone is expanded.

d_call: TRBD2
v_call: TRBV7-3
j_call: TRBJ2-1
clone_size: NA
cdr3_aa: CASSLRLAEHNEQFF
cdr3_nt: TGTGCCAGCAGCTTAAGACTAGCGGAACACAATGAGCAGTTCTTC

d_call: NA
v_call: TRBV4-3
j_call: TRBJ1-3
clone_size: NA
cdr3_aa: CASTQGLISGNTIYF
cdr3_nt: TGCGCCAGCACCCAAGGGCTAATCTCTGGAAACACCATATATTTT

d_call: NA
v_call: TRBV7-9
j_call: TRBJ2-3
clone_size: NA
cdr3_aa: CASSLGRMTDTQYF
cdr3_nt: TGTGCCAGCAGCTTAGGCAGGATGACAGATACGCAGTATTTT

d_call: NA
v_call: TRBV9
j_call: TRBJ2-7
clone_size: NA
cdr3_aa: CASSVGAGTDYEQYF
cdr3_nt: TGTGCCAGCAGCGTAGGTGCCGGGACCGACTACGAGCAGTACTTC

d_call: NA
v_call: TRBV9
j_call: TRBJ2-2
clone_size: NA
cdr3_aa: CASSVDDGELFF
cdr3_nt: TGTGCCAGCAGCGTAGACGACGGGGAGCTGTTTTTT

d_call: NA
v_call: TRBV7-9
j_call: TRBJ1-1
clone_size: NA
cdr3_aa: CASSLWGEAFF
cdr3_nt: TGTGCCAGCAGCTTATGGGGTGAAGCTTTCTTT

d_call: NA
v_call: TRBV29-1
j_call: TRBJ2-6
clone_size: NA
cdr3_aa: CSVLPGGANVLTF
cdr3_nt: TGCAGCGTTCTGCCAGGAGGGGCCAACGTCCTGACTTTC

d_call: NA
v_call: TRBV12-3/TRBV12-4
j_call: TRBJ2-2
clone_size: NA
cdr3_aa: CASKIGPARELFF
cdr3_nt: TGTGCCAGCAAAATCGGCCCAGCCCGGGAGCTGTTTTTT

d_call: TRBD1
v_call: TRBV27
j_call: TRBJ1-5
clone_size: many
cdr3_aa: CASSSTGVGNQPQHF
cdr3_nt: TGTGCCAGCAGTTCGACAGGGGTCGGCAATCAGCCCCAGCATTTT

d_call: NA
v_call: TRBV19
j_call: TRBJ2-2
clone_size: NA
cdr3_aa: CASEGFRLGAGELFF
cdr3_nt: TGTGCCAGTGAGGGTTTTCGGTTGGGGGCCGGGGAGCTGTTTTTT

d_call: TRBD1
v_call: TRBV6-5
j_call: TRBJ2-1
clone_size: NA
cdr3_aa: CASSYSWTGVEGEQFF
cdr3_nt: TGTGCCAGCAGTTACTCGTGGACAGGGGTCGAGGGTGAGCAGTTCTTC

d_call: NA
v_call: TRBV12-5
j_call: TRBJ1-1
clone_size: NA
cdr3_aa: CASGFQVQGGYTEAFF
cdr3_nt: TGTGCTAGTGGTTTCCAAGTTCAGGGAGGATACACTGAAGCTTTCTTT

d_call: TRBD1
v_call: TRBV18
j_call: TRBJ2-7
clone_size: many
cdr3_aa: CASSPQGAYEQYF
cdr3_nt: TGTGCCAGCTCACCGCAGGGGGCTTACGAGCAGTACTTC

d_call: NA
v_call: TRBV29-1
j_call: TRBJ2-5
clone_size: NA
cdr3_aa: CSVEPIDKYQETQYF
cdr3_nt: TGCAGCGTTGAGCCGATCGACAAGTACCAAGAGACCCAGTACTTC

d_call: NA
v_call: TRBV7-2
j_call: TRBJ2-3
clone_size: many
cdr3_aa: CASSLNLGRSDTQYF
cdr3_nt: TGTGCCAGCAGCTTAAATCTCGGCAGGTCAGATACGCAGTATTTT

d_call: NA
v_call: TRBV5-6
j_call: TRBJ1-1
clone_size: few
cdr3_aa: CASSKDGTQTEAFF
cdr3_nt: TGTGCCAGCAGCAAGGACGGAACCCAGACTGAAGCTTTCTTT

d_call: NA
v_call: TRBV20-1
j_call: TRBJ2-5
clone_size: NA
cdr3_aa: CSASGGLYQETQYF
cdr3_nt: TGCAGTGCTAGCGGGGGGCTGTACCAAGAGACCCAGTACTTC

d_call: TRBD2
v_call: TRBV19
j_call: TRBJ2-2
clone_size: NA
cdr3_aa: CASSIGTSGLAGYTGELFF
cdr3_nt: TGTGCCAGTAGTATAGGCACATCAGGACTAGCGGGCTACACCGGGGAGCTGTTTTTT

d_call: TRBD1
v_call: TRBV30
j_call: TRBJ2-7
clone_size: NA
cdr3_aa: CAWTSDRVDYEQYF
cdr3_nt: TGTGCCTGGACCTCAGACAGGGTAGATTACGAGCAGTACTTC

d_call: NA
v_call: TRBV5-1
j_call: TRBJ2-7
clone_size: few
cdr3_aa: CASRGLLYEQYF
cdr3_nt: TGCGCCAGCAGGGGGCTCCTCTACGAGCAGTACTTC

d_call: NA
v_call: TRBV3-1
j_call: TRBJ1-6
clone_size: few
cdr3_aa: CASSQGTDYNSPLHF
cdr3_nt: TGTGCCAGCAGCCAAGGGACAGACTATAATTCACCCCTCCACTTT

d_call: TRBD1
v_call: TRBV6-2/TRBV6-3
j_call: TRBJ2-6
clone_size: NA
cdr3_aa: CASSWDRGPGANVLTF
cdr3_nt: TGTGCCAGCAGCTGGGACAGGGGGCCTGGGGCCAACGTCCTGACTTTC

d_call: NA
v_call: TRBV6-2/TRBV6-3
j_call: TRBJ1-5
clone_size: few
cdr3_aa: CASSPTSNNQPQHF
cdr3_nt: TGTGCCAGCAGCCCGACATCGAACAATCAGCCCCAGCATTTT

d_call: TRBD1
v_call: TRBV7-6
j_call: TRBJ1-1
clone_size: many
cdr3_aa: CASSFWTGVHTEAFF
cdr3_nt: TGTGCCAGCAGCTTCTGGACAGGGGTTCACACTGAAGCTTTCTTT

d_call: TRBD2
v_call: TRBV20-1
j_call: TRBJ2-5
clone_size: NA
cdr3_aa: CSAGRLAGNQETQYF
cdr3_nt: TGCAGTGCTGGAAGACTAGCGGGGAATCAAGAGACCCAGTACTTC

d_call: TRBD1
v_call: TRBV20-1
j_call: TRBJ2-7
clone_size: few
cdr3_aa: CSARSTGGFSEQYF
cdr3_nt: TGCAGTGCTAGATCGACAGGGGGATTCTCCGAGCAGTACTTC

d_call: NA
v_call: TRBV5-1
j_call: TRBJ2-7
clone_size: few
cdr3_aa: CASSLEAPSNEQYF
cdr3_nt: TGCGCCAGCAGCTTGGAGGCTCCTTCAAACGAGCAGTACTTC

d_call: NA
v_call: TRBV5-1
j_call: TRBJ2-2
clone_size: few
cdr3_aa: CASSLVGQSGELFF
cdr3_nt: TGCGCCAGCAGCCTTGTAGGCCAGTCCGGGGAGCTGTTTTTT

d_call: NA
v_call: TRBV5-1
j_call: TRBJ2-3
clone_size: few
cdr3_aa: CASSDGTGTDTQYF
cdr3_nt: TGCGCCAGCAGCGACGGGACTGGCACAGATACGCAGTATTTT

d_call: NA
v_call: TRBV3-1
j_call: TRBJ2-2
clone_size: many
cdr3_aa: CASSQHTGELFF
cdr3_nt: TGTGCCAGCAGCCAACACACCGGGGAGCTGTTTTTT

d_call: NA
v_call: TRBV6-5
j_call: TRBJ1-1
clone_size: NA
cdr3_aa: CASSRGTYEAFF
cdr3_nt: TGTGCCAGCAGCCGCGGGACGTATGAAGCTTTCTTT

d_call: NA
v_call: TRBV7-2
j_call: TRBJ1-2
clone_size: few
cdr3_aa: CASSLDGAGYTF
cdr3_nt: TGTGCCAGCAGCTTAGATGGTGCTGGCTACACCTTC

d_call: NA
v_call: TRBV11-2
j_call: TRBJ2-5
clone_size: few
cdr3_aa: CASRVSGGTQYF
cdr3_nt: TGTGCCAGCAGGGTATCTGGAGGGACCCAGTACTTC

d_call: NA
v_call: TRBV6-1
j_call: TRBJ2-7
clone_size: NA
cdr3_aa: CASRNSGTESYEQYF
cdr3_nt: TGTGCCAGCAGGAACAGCGGGACAGAGTCCTACGAGCAGTACTTC

d_call: NA
v_call: TRBV5-1
j_call: TRBJ1-2
clone_size: few
cdr3_aa: CASSLQDSYGYTF
cdr3_nt: TGCGCCAGCAGCTTACAGGACAGCTATGGCTACACCTTC

d_call: NA
v_call: TRBV20-1
j_call: TRBJ1-4
clone_size: few
cdr3_aa: CSARRDLNEKLFF
cdr3_nt: TGCAGTGCTAGGAGGGACCTTAATGAAAAACTGTTTTTT

d_call: TRBD1
v_call: TRBV7-6
j_call: TRBJ2-3
clone_size: NA
cdr3_aa: CASSQPILGQGSADTQYF
cdr3_nt: TGTGCCAGCAGCCAACCTATCTTGGGACAGGGGAGCGCAGATACGCAGTATTTT

d_call: TRBD1
v_call: TRBV7-9
j_call: TRBJ1-2
clone_size: NA
cdr3_aa: CASALGQGAYGYTF
cdr3_nt: TGTGCCAGCGCCCTAGGACAGGGGGCGTATGGCTACACCTTC

d_call: NA
v_call: TRBV9
j_call: TRBJ1-1
clone_size: few
cdr3_aa: CASSGQYTEAFF
cdr3_nt: TGTGCCAGCAGCGGACAGTACACTGAAGCTTTCTTT

d_call: NA
v_call: TRBV12-3/TRBV12-4
j_call: TRBJ2-5
clone_size: many
cdr3_aa: CASSLNRQETQYF
cdr3_nt: TGTGCCAGCAGTTTAAACAGACAAGAGACCCAGTACTTC

d_call: NA
v_call: TRBV20-1
j_call: TRBJ1-5
clone_size: NA
cdr3_aa: CSAPRQENQPQHF
cdr3_nt: TGCAGTGCTCCGCGACAGGAAAATCAGCCCCAGCATTTT

d_call: TRBD1
v_call: TRBV24-1
j_call: TRBJ2-1
clone_size: NA
cdr3_aa: CATSDLERTGSDEQFF
cdr3_nt: TGTGCCACCAGTGATTTGGAAAGGACAGGGTCCGATGAGCAGTTCTTC

d_call: NA
v_call: TRBV27
j_call: TRBJ2-7
clone_size: few
cdr3_aa: CASSLAVSYEQYF
cdr3_nt: TGTGCCAGCAGTTTGGCAGTTTCCTACGAGCAGTACTTC

d_call: NA
v_call: TRBV5-1
j_call: TRBJ2-7
clone_size: few
cdr3_aa: CASSLQYPYEQYF
cdr3_nt: TGCGCCAGCAGCCTCCAATATCCCTACGAGCAGTACTTC

d_call: TRBD1
v_call: TRBV5-1
j_call: TRBJ2-1
clone_size: few
cdr3_aa: CASSLAGTGTYNEQFF
cdr3_nt: TGCGCCAGCAGCTTGGCCGGGACAGGAACCTACAATGAGCAGTTCTTC

d_call: NA
v_call: TRBV12-3/TRBV12-4
j_call: TRBJ2-1
clone_size: many
cdr3_aa: CASNQYSFRDNEQFF
cdr3_nt: TGTGCCAGCAATCAGTATTCATTTAGGGACAACGAGCAGTTCTTC

d_call: NA
v_call: TRBV12-3/TRBV12-4
j_call: TRBJ2-1
clone_size: NA
cdr3_aa: CASSLRDKSGDEQFF
cdr3_nt: TGTGCCAGCAGTTTACGGGACAAGTCGGGTGATGAGCAGTTCTTC

d_call: NA
v_call: TRBV4-2
j_call: TRBJ2-3
clone_size: few
cdr3_aa: CASSQDAVTDTQYF
cdr3_nt: TGTGCCAGCAGCCAAGACGCAGTCACAGATACGCAGTATTTT

d_call: NA
v_call: TRBV20-1
j_call: TRBJ2-6
clone_size: few
cdr3_aa: CSADPGSGANVLTF
cdr3_nt: TGCAGTGCTGATCCGGGCTCTGGGGCCAACGTCCTGACTTTC

d_call: NA
v_call: TRBV5-1
j_call: TRBJ1-4
clone_size: NA
cdr3_aa: CASSQTPASRGKLFF
cdr3_nt: TGCGCCAGCAGCCAAACCCCGGCATCGCGGGGAAAACTGTTTTTT

d_call: TRBD1
v_call: TRBV9
j_call: TRBJ2-3
clone_size: NA
cdr3_aa: CASSVAGTGGLDTQYF
cdr3_nt: TGTGCCAGCAGCGTAGCCGGAACAGGGGGTTTAGATACGCAGTATTTT

d_call: NA
v_call: TRBV19
j_call: TRBJ1-1
clone_size: few
cdr3_aa: CASTTKTDEAFF
cdr3_nt: TGTGCCAGTACCACTAAGACCGATGAAGCTTTCTTT